Described below is a single T cell receptor beta chain sequence and its context. The antigen is not known. This record comes from a study of beta chain features in type 1 diabetes. Background on the study: Patients shared similar age, gender and cell yields with healthy donors.

Germline V CDR1 and CDR2: LGHNA, YNFKEQ. The CDR3 is 15 residues long. V lost 3 bases and J lost 5; bases outside the gene matches: 5. Reverse transcription of all isolated RNA meant that expressed TCRB transcripts were sequenced. Using immunoSEQ multiplex PCR, the repertoire was profiled, and TCRdb retains in-frame clones only, with some absent. The sample records 300,000 to 450,000 clones, 10% to 15% being singletons. General study results and limits: In comparison with healthy donors, patients had naive, central memory and Treg TCRB repertoires that appeared more similar. PCR could preferentially amplify shorter templates, alike in patients and controls.

The TCR comes from a man between 18 and 35 years old in good health. The sample taken for sequencing was naive CD4+ T cells from blood. The chain is built from TRBV4-2 and TRBJ2-1, with 9 bases aligning to TRBD2. The CDR3 loop is CASSQTSGPNNEQFF. CDR3 sequence (DNA): TGTGCCAGCAGCCAGACTAGCGGCCCAAACAATGAGCAGTTCTTC.